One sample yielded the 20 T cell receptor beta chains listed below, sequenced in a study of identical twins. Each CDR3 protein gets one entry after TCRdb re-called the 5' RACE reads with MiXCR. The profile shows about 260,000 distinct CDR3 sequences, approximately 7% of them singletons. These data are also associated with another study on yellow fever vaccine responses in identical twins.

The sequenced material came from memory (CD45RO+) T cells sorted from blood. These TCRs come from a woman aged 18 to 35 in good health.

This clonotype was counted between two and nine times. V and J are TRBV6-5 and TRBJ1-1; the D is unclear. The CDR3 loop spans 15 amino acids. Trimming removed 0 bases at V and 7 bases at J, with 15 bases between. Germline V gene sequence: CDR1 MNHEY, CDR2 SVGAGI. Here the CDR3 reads CASSYSGEGGFEAFF. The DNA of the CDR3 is TGTGCCAGCAGTTACTCTGGGGAGGGTGGGTTTGAAGCTTTCTTT.

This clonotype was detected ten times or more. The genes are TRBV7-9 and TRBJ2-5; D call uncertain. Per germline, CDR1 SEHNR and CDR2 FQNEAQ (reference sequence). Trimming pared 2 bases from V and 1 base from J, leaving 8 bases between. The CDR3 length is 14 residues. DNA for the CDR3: TGTGCCAGCAGCTTAACCCGAGTCCAAGAGACCCAGTACTTC. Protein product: CASSLTRVQETQYF.

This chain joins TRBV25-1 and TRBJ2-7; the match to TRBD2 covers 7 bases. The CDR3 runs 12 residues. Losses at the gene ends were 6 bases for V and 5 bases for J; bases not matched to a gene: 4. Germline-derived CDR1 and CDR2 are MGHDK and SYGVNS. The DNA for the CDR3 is TGTGCCAGCAGGGGGGGGGTCCACGAGCAGTACTTC. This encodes CASRGGVHEQYF.

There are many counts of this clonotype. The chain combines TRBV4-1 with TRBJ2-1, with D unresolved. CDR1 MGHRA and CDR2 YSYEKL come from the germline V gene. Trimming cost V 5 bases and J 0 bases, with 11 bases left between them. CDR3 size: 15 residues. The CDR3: CASSFSLSSYNEQFF. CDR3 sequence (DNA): TGCGCCAGCAGCTTTTCCCTGAGCTCCTACAATGAGCAGTTCTTC.

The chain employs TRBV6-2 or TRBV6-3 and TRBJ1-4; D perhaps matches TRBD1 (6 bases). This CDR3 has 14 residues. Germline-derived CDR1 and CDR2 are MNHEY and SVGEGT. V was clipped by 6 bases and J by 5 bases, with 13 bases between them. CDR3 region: CASRNDRMNEKLFF. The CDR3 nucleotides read TGTGCCAGCAGAAACGACAGGATGAATGAAAAACTGTTTTTT.

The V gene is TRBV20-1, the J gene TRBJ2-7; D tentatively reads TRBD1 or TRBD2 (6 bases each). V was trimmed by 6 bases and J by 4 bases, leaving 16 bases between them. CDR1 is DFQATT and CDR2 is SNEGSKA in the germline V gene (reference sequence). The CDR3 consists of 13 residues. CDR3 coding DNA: TGCAGTGCCGAGGGGGGCCATCAGTACGAGCAGTACTTC. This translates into CSAEGGHQYEQYF.

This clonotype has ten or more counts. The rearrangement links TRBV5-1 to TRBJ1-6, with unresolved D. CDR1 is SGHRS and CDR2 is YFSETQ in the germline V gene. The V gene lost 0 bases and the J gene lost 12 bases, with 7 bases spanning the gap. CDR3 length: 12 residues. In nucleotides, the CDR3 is TGCGCCAGCAGCTTGGAGGCCGGACCCCTCCACTTT. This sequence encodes CASSLEAGPLHF.

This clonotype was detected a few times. The CDR3 spells CAISESTDTDTQYF. For the CDR3, the DNA is TGTGCCATCAGTGAGAGTACAGACACAGATACGCAGTATTTT. This chain links TRBV10-3 with TRBJ2-3; D is uncertain. Germline CDR1 is ENHRY and CDR2 is SYGVKD. The CDR3 sequence is 14 residues long. The V gene lost 2 bases and the J gene lost 2 bases, with 8 bases spanning the gap.

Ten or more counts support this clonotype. This CDR3 reads CSAWDFPQGGEQFF. CDR3 bases: TGCAGTGCGTGGGACTTCCCACAGGGTGGTGAGCAGTTCTTC. The chain carries TRBV20-1 and TRBJ2-1; D is perhaps TRBD1 or TRBD2 (6 bases each). The CDR3 is made up of 14 amino acids. Per germline, CDR1 DFQATT and CDR2 SNEGSKA (reference sequence). Trimming stripped 6 bases from V and 9 bases from J, with 21 bases between.

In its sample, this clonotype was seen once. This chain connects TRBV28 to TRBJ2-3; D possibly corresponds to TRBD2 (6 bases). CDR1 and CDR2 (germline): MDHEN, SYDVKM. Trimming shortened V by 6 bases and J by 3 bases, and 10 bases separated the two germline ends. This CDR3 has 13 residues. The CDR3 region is CASRDYMTDTQYF. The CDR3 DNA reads TGTGCCAGCAGGGACTACATGACAGATACGCAGTATTTT.

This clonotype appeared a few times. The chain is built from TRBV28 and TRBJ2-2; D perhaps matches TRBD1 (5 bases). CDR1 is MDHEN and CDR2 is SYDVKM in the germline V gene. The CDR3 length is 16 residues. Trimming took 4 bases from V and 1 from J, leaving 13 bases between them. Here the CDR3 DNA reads TGTGCCAGCAGTTCCCTCTGGACACAGAACACCGGGGAGCTGTTTTTT. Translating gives CASSSLWTQNTGELFF.

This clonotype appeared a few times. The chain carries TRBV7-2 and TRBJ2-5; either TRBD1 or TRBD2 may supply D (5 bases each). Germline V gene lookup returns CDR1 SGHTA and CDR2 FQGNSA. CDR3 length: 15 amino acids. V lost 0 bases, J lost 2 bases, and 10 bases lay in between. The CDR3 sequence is CASSLASGPQETQYF. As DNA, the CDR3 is TGTGCCAGCAGCTTAGCGTCGGGGCCTCAAGAGACCCAGTACTTC.

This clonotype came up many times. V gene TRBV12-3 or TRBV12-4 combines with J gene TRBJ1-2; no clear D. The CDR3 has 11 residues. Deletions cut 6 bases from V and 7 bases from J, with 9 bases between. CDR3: CASSVGSGYTF. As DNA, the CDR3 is TGTGCCAGCAGCGTCGGCTCTGGCTACACCTTC.

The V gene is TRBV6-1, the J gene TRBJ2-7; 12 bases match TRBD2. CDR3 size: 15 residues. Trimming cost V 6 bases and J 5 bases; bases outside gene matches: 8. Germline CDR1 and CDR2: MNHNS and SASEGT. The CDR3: CASSNLAGGPHEQYV. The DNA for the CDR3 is TGTGCCAGCAGCAATCTAGCGGGGGGGCCCCACGAGCAGTACGTC.

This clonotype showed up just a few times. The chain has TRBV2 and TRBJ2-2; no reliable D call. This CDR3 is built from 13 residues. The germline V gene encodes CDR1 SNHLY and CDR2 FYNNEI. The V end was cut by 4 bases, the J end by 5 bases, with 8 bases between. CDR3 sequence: CASSGTVTGELFF. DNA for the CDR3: TGTGCCAGCAGTGGTACAGTTACCGGGGAGCTGTTTTTT.

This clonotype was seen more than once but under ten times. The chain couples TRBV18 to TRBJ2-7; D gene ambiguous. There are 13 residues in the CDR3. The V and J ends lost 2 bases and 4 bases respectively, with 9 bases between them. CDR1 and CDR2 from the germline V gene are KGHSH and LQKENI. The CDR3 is CASSPVVPYEQYF. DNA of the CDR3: TGTGCCAGCTCACCAGTAGTACCTTACGAGCAGTACTTC.

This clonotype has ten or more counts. The CDR3 DNA sequence: TGTGCCAGCAGTTACTTGACTAGCGGGAAGAACACCGGGGAGCTGTTTTTT. Amino acid sequence: CASSYLTSGKNTGELFF. The J gene is TRBJ2-2, the V gene TRBV6-2 or TRBV6-3; TRBD2 aligns across 11 bases. V dropped 1 base and J dropped 1; count of bases not matched to a gene: 2. CDR3 size: 17 residues. The germline CDR1 and CDR2 sequences are MNHEY and SVGEGT.

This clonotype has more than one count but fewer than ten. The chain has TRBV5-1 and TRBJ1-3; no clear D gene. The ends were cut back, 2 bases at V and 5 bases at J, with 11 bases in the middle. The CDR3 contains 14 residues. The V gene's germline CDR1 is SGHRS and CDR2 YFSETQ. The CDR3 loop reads CASSFGRWRNTIYF. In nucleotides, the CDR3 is TGCGCCAGCAGCTTCGGACGTTGGCGAAACACCATATATTTT. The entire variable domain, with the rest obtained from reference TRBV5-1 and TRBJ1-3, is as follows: KAGVTQTPRYLIKTRGQQVTLSCSPISGHRSVSWYQQTPGQGLQFLFEYFSETQRNKGNFPGRFSGRQFSNSRSEMNVSTLELGDSALYLCASSFGRWRNTIYFGEGSWLTVV.

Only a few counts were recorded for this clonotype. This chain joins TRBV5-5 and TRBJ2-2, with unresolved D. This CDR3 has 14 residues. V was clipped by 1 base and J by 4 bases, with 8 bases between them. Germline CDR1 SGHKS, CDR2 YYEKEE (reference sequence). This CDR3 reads CASSLFGGTGELFF. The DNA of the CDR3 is TGTGCCAGCAGCTTGTTTGGTGGCACCGGGGAGCTGTTTTTT.

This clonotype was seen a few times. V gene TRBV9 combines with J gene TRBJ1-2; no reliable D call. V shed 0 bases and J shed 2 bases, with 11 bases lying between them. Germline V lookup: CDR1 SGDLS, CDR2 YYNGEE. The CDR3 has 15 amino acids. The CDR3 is CASSVGQFVNYGYTF. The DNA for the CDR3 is TGTGCCAGCAGCGTAGGCCAGTTTGTCAACTATGGCTACACCTTC.